The T cell receptor beta chain under discussion was sequenced for a study of a mutant IDH1 vaccine in newly diagnosed glioma. Study-wide context: Patients had received radiotherapy, temozolomide, or both previously, most receiving both.

The time point denotes: baseline, week 1 (first vaccination visit). Treatment in this sample: pre-vaccination baseline after standard-of-care therapy. This CDR3 is built from 16 residues. V lost 4 bases, J lost 4 bases, and 12 bases stayed unmatched. Germline V CDR1 and CDR2: SGHRS, YFSETQ. Repertoires were generated with immunoSEQ multiplex PCR, while TCRdb's copy carries only in-frame clones and drops some. The table lists about 33,000 clones, 75% to 90% of them singletons. The receptor was isolated from a middle-aged woman with glioma. Sequencing was performed on PBMCs, taken from a glioma patient treated with radiotherapy, temozolomide or both. The rearrangement joins TRBV5-1 to TRBJ2-3; TRBD1 agrees at 7 bases. The CDR3 sequence is CASSAASGGVPDTQYF. The CDR3 DNA reads as TGCGCCAGCAGCGCGGCATCAGGGGGTGTCCCAGATACGCAGTATTTT.